Presented here are 9 T cell receptor beta chains from one specimen sequenced in a study of beta chain features in type 1 diabetes. Reverse transcription of all isolated RNA meant that expressed TCRB transcripts were sequenced. Method: immunoSEQ multiplex PCR; TCRdb's copy keeps in-frame clones and lacks some. The sample lists some 290,000 clones, approximately 14% occurring once. Their antigens remain unidentified. Study-wide findings and caveats: Patients with Type 1 diabetes showed moderately but significantly shorter TCRB CDR3s in all four CD4+ subsets.

The sequencing sample was made of naive CD4+ T cells from blood. The source is a man aged 25 to 40 with type 1 diabetes.

This clone showed up just a few times. The rearrangement joins TRBV4-1 to TRBJ2-1, with unresolved D. The CDR3 is made up of 12 amino acids. Germline CDR1 and CDR2: MGHRA and YSYEKL. V shed 1 base and J shed 10 bases, with 8 bases lying between them. CDR3 amino acids: CASSQVYYEQFF. In DNA, the CDR3 is TGCGCCAGCAGCCAAGTCTACTACGAGCAGTTCTTC.

This clone was seen a few times. This chain connects TRBV2 to TRBJ2-3, with D perhaps matching TRBD2 (6 bases). Germline CDR1 reads SNHLY; CDR2 reads FYNNEI. V was shortened by 8 bases and J by 0 bases, with 12 bases between the two germline ends. CDR3 length: 14 residues. CDR3 nucleotide sequence: TGTGCCAGCTTGGGACTCATTAGCACAGATACGCAGTATTTT. Its translation: CASLGLISTDTQYF.

This clone was observed a few times. V gene TRBV15 combines with J gene TRBJ1-5, with D maybe TRBD1 (6 bases). The CDR3 is 15 residues long. Trimming shortened V by 1 base and J by 5 bases, and 12 bases separated the two germline ends. Germline V gene sequence: CDR1 LNHNV, CDR2 YYDKDF (reference sequence). The CDR3 region is CATSRGGPYDQPQHF. Written as DNA, the CDR3 is TGTGCCACCAGCAGAGGGGGGCCCTATGATCAGCCCCAGCATTTT.

The V call is TRBV23-1, the J call TRBJ1-4; 8 bases line up with TRBD1. TRBV23-1 is recorded as an ORF, its role being uncertain. The CDR3 loop spans 14 amino acids. V lost 6 bases, J lost 4 bases, and 4 bases stayed unmatched. CDR3 DNA: TGCGCCAGCAGCCCGGACAGGGTTAATGAAAAACTGTTTTTT. Its translation is CASSPDRVNEKLFF.

This chain joins TRBV28 and TRBJ2-5, with 10 nucleotides matching TRBD2. This CDR3 has 14 amino acids. Germline V gives CDR1 MDHEN, CDR2 SYDVKM. V gave up 9 bases and J gave up 4 bases; unmatched junction bases: 8. The CDR3 loop reads CASSGRYWTETQYF. In nucleotides, the CDR3 is TGTGCCAGTAGCGGGAGGTATTGGACAGAGACCCAGTACTTC.

This clone has just a few counts. This chain uses TRBV30 with TRBJ2-2; D is ambiguous. The germline V gene has CDR1 GTSNPN and CDR2 SVGIG (reference sequence). V was shortened by 5 bases and J by 3 bases, with 4 bases between the two germline ends. CDR3 length: 11 residues. CDR3 loop: CAWLYTGELFF. The CDR3 region has the DNA TGTGCCTGGTTATACACCGGGGAGCTGTTTTTT.

In this sample, this clone turned up a few times. This chain uses TRBV6-5 with TRBJ2-1; 10 bases match TRBD2. The CDR3 contains 14 residues. Germline CDR1 and CDR2: MNHEY and SVGAGI. V lost 8 bases and J lost 2; bases outside the gene matches: 3. CDR3 amino acids: CASEAGGAYNEQFF. CDR3 bases: TGTGCCAGCGAAGCGGGGGGGGCCTACAATGAGCAGTTCTTC.

This sequence joins TRBV5-1 and TRBJ2-2; 7 positions match TRBD2. Germline V CDR1 and CDR2: SGHRS, YFSETQ. V lost 1 base and J lost 7; bases outside the gene matches: 7. The CDR3 totals 15 residues. The CDR3 sequence: CASSLSLADGGELFF. CDR3 nucleotides: TGCGCCAGCAGCTTGAGTCTAGCGGATGGCGGGGAGCTGTTTTTT.

This clone was counted between two and nine times. The chain has TRBV29-1 and TRBJ2-7; 7 nucleotides match TRBD2. In germline, CDR1 is SQVTM, CDR2 ANQGSEA. The CDR3 consists of 12 residues. The V and J ends lost 2 bases and 2 bases, in that order; junction bases with no gene match: 0. CDR3 sequence: CSVELAAYEQYF. The CDR3 DNA reads TGCAGCGTTGAACTAGCGGCCTACGAGCAGTACTTC.